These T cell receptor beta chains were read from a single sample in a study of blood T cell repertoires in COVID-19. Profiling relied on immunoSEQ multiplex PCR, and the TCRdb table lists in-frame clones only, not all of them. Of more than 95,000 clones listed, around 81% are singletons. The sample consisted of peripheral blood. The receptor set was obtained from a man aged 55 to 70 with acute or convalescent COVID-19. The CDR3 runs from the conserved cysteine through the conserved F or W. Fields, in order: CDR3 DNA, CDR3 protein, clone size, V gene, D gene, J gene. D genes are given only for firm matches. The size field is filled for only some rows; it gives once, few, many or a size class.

cdr3_nt: TGTGCCAGCAGTCCCCTACGGACAGGGGAGAAAAAACTGTTTTTT; cdr3_aa: CASSPLRTGEKKLFF; clone_size: -; v_call: TRBV27; d_call: TRBD1; j_call: TRBJ1-4
cdr3_nt: TGTGCCAGCAGCGCGCAGGGGGCCCAGAACACTGAAGCTTTCTTT; cdr3_aa: CASSAQGAQNTEAFF; clone_size: -; v_call: TRBV11-2; d_call: TRBD1; j_call: TRBJ1-1
cdr3_nt: TGTGCCAGCAGTCTAAACGAAGGCTACACCTTC; cdr3_aa: CASSLNEGYTF; clone_size: -; v_call: TRBV28; d_call: -; j_call: TRBJ1-2
cdr3_nt: TGTGCCAGCAGTGAAGGTGGGGGCCGCACTGAAGCTTTCTTT; cdr3_aa: CASSEGGGRTEAFF; clone_size: -; v_call: TRBV2; d_call: -; j_call: TRBJ1-1
cdr3_nt: TGTGCCAGCAGCTTACGACAGGGGGCCTACGAGCAGTACTTC; cdr3_aa: CASSLRQGAYEQYF; clone_size: -; v_call: TRBV7-3; d_call: TRBD1; j_call: TRBJ2-7
cdr3_nt: TGTGCCACCCTAGGGACTAGCGGTTACAATGAGCAGTTCTTC; cdr3_aa: CATLGTSGYNEQFF; clone_size: -; v_call: TRBV2; d_call: TRBD2; j_call: TRBJ2-1
cdr3_nt: TGTGCCATCAGTGACGGGACAGATGATGGCTACACCTTC; cdr3_aa: CAISDGTDDGYTF; clone_size: -; v_call: TRBV10-3; d_call: TRBD1; j_call: TRBJ1-2
cdr3_nt: TGTGCCAGCAGGGGACAGGCCAATAGCAATCAGCCCCAGCATTTT; cdr3_aa: CASRGQANSNQPQHF; clone_size: -; v_call: TRBV6-5; d_call: TRBD1; j_call: TRBJ1-5
cdr3_nt: TGCGCCAGCAGTCCCCTGGCGGGAGCGGGGTACAATGAGCAGTTCTTC; cdr3_aa: CASSPLAGAGYNEQFF; clone_size: once; v_call: TRBV5-1; d_call: TRBD2; j_call: TRBJ2-1
cdr3_nt: TGTGCCAGCTCCCTAAAGGGGGAAGAGCAGTACTTC; cdr3_aa: CASSLKGEEQYF; clone_size: -; v_call: TRBV18; d_call: -; j_call: TRBJ2-7
cdr3_nt: TGCGCCAGCAGCTTGGGGCCGGGAACGACGGGCACTGAAGCTTTCTTT; cdr3_aa: CASSLGPGTTGTEAFF; clone_size: -; v_call: TRBV5-1; d_call: -; j_call: TRBJ1-1
cdr3_nt: TGTGCCAGTAGTAAAACCCAGCGGGCCCACCAAGAGACCCAGTACTTC; cdr3_aa: CASSKTQRAHQETQYF; clone_size: -; v_call: TRBV19; d_call: -; j_call: TRBJ2-5
cdr3_nt: TGTGCCAGCAGTTACCCATCAGGACAGGGGGCCCCTGAAGCTTTCTTT; cdr3_aa: CASSYPSGQGAPEAFF; clone_size: -; v_call: TRBV6-6; d_call: TRBD1; j_call: TRBJ1-1
cdr3_nt: TGTGCCACCGCGGGGGGGTACTATGGCTACACCTTC; cdr3_aa: CATAGGYYGYTF; clone_size: -; v_call: TRBV6-6; d_call: -; j_call: TRBJ1-2
cdr3_nt: TGTGCCAGCAGTGGCGGGGCGAGCTCCTACAATGAGCAGTTCTTC; cdr3_aa: CASSGGASSYNEQFF; clone_size: -; v_call: TRBV2; d_call: -; j_call: TRBJ2-1
cdr3_nt: TGTGCCAGCAGTCCAGCTAGCGGGAGGACCGGGGAGCTGTTTTTT; cdr3_aa: CASSPASGRTGELFF; clone_size: -; v_call: TRBV2; d_call: TRBD2; j_call: TRBJ2-2
cdr3_nt: TGTGCCAGCACCGGGAGATTCTTGACTGAAGCTTTCTTT; cdr3_aa: CASTGRFLTEAFF; clone_size: few; v_call: TRBV6-5; d_call: -; j_call: TRBJ1-1
cdr3_nt: TGTGCCAGCAGTTTATCAGGGTTGTATGGCTACACCTTC; cdr3_aa: CASSLSGLYGYTF; clone_size: -; v_call: TRBV28; d_call: -; j_call: TRBJ1-2
cdr3_nt: TGCAGTGGGAAGGGTAGCGGGAGAGGGACAGATACGCAGTATTTT; cdr3_aa: CSGKGSGRGTDTQYF; clone_size: once; v_call: TRBV29-1; d_call: TRBD2; j_call: TRBJ2-3
cdr3_nt: TGTGCCTGGAGTAGGGGTCAGGGAGAGACCCAGTACTTC; cdr3_aa: CAWSRGQGETQYF; clone_size: -; v_call: TRBV30; d_call: -; j_call: TRBJ2-5
cdr3_nt: TGTGCCAGCAGGAGGGATACCGGGGAGCTGTTTTTT; cdr3_aa: CASRRDTGELFF; clone_size: -; v_call: TRBV12-3/TRBV12-4; d_call: -; j_call: TRBJ2-2
cdr3_nt: TGTGCCAGTCGAAGTAGCGGGGCGAACACCGGGGAGCTGTTTTTT; cdr3_aa: CASRSSGANTGELFF; clone_size: -; v_call: TRBV11-2; d_call: TRBD2; j_call: TRBJ2-2
cdr3_nt: TGCGCCAGCAGCTTGGGGGAGTGGTACAATGAGCAGTTCTTC; cdr3_aa: CASSLGEWYNEQFF; clone_size: once; v_call: TRBV5-1; d_call: -; j_call: TRBJ2-1
cdr3_nt: TGTGCCAGCACCCCGGGACAGGGGGCCTACGAGCAGTACTTC; cdr3_aa: CASTPGQGAYEQYF; clone_size: few; v_call: TRBV5-5; d_call: TRBD1; j_call: TRBJ2-7
cdr3_nt: TGCGCCAGCAGTGTGAAAGGGGGACCCACTGAAGCTTTCTTT; cdr3_aa: CASSVKGGPTEAFF; clone_size: -; v_call: TRBV10-1; d_call: -; j_call: TRBJ1-1
cdr3_nt: TGTGCCAGCAGCTTAACCCAGGATGAGCAGTTCTTC; cdr3_aa: CASSLTQDEQFF; clone_size: -; v_call: TRBV7-3; d_call: -; j_call: TRBJ2-1
cdr3_nt: TGTGCCAGCAGTTTAGCAACAAATCAGCCCCAGCATTTT; cdr3_aa: CASSLATNQPQHF; clone_size: -; v_call: TRBV12-3/TRBV12-4; d_call: -; j_call: TRBJ1-5
cdr3_nt: TGTGCCAGCGCCAGGGCCCATGGCTACACCTTC; cdr3_aa: CASARAHGYTF; clone_size: -; v_call: TRBV28; d_call: -; j_call: TRBJ1-2
cdr3_nt: TGTGCCAGTAGAGACAGGGGCCCCTACAATGAGCAGTTCTTC; cdr3_aa: CASRDRGPYNEQFF; clone_size: -; v_call: TRBV19; d_call: TRBD1; j_call: TRBJ2-1
cdr3_nt: TGTGCCAGCAGCTTGGGGTCGTGGAGGTCAGGTGGCTACACCTTC; cdr3_aa: CASSLGSWRSGGYTF; clone_size: -; v_call: TRBV13; d_call: -; j_call: TRBJ1-2
cdr3_nt: TGTGCCAGCAGTTATGGGACAGGGGGCGGAAACATTCAGTACTTC; cdr3_aa: CASSYGTGGGNIQYF; clone_size: -; v_call: TRBV6-5; d_call: TRBD1; j_call: TRBJ2-4
cdr3_nt: TGTGCCAGCAGCTCCGACAGGACCTTGTGGCCCCAGCATTTT; cdr3_aa: CASSSDRTLWPQHF; clone_size: -; v_call: TRBV6-5; d_call: -; j_call: TRBJ1-5
cdr3_nt: TGTGCCAGCAGCTGGGACAGGTACAATGAGCAGTTCTTC; cdr3_aa: CASSWDRYNEQFF; clone_size: few; v_call: TRBV12-3/TRBV12-4; d_call: TRBD1; j_call: TRBJ2-1
cdr3_nt: TGTGCCAGCAGTTACAGAGGGGGCACCTACGAGCAGTACTTC; cdr3_aa: CASSYRGGTYEQYF; clone_size: -; v_call: TRBV6-5; d_call: TRBD1; j_call: TRBJ2-7
cdr3_nt: TGTGCCAGCAGCCAATGGGGGCCGGGAGAGCTGTTTTTT; cdr3_aa: CASSQWGPGELFF; clone_size: many; v_call: TRBV3-1/TRBV3-2; d_call: -; j_call: TRBJ2-2
cdr3_nt: TGCAGCGTTGTCATTCTCAGTGAGCAGTTCTTC; cdr3_aa: CSVVILSEQFF; clone_size: -; v_call: TRBV29-1; d_call: -; j_call: TRBJ2-1
cdr3_nt: TGCGCCAGCAGCCCGGGACAGGGGGCGGGCGAGCAGTACTTC; cdr3_aa: CASSPGQGAGEQYF; clone_size: -; v_call: TRBV5-1; d_call: TRBD1; j_call: TRBJ2-7
cdr3_nt: TGTGCCAGCATCCGGGGGTTGGGAAACACCATATATTTT; cdr3_aa: CASIRGLGNTIYF; clone_size: -; v_call: TRBV2; d_call: -; j_call: TRBJ1-3
cdr3_nt: TGTGCCAGCAGCTTAACGCGAGGGAACTATGGCTACACCTTC; cdr3_aa: CASSLTRGNYGYTF; clone_size: -; v_call: TRBV7-3; d_call: -; j_call: TRBJ1-2